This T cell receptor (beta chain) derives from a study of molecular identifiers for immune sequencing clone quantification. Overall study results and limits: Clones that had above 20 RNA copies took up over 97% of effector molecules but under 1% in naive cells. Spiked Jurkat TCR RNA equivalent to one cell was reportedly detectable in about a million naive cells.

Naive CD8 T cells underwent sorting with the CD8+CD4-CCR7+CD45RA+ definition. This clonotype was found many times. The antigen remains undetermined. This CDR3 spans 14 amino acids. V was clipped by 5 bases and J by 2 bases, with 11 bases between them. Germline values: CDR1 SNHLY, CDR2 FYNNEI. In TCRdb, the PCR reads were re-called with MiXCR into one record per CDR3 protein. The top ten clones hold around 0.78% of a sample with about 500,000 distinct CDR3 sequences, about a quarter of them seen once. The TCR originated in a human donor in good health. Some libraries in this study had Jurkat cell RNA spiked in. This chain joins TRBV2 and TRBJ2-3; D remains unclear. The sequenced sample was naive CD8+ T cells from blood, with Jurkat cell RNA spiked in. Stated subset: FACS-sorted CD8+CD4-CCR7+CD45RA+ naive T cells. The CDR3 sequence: CASSLGDPTDTQYF. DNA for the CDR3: TGTGCCAGCAGTTTAGGCGACCCCACAGATACGCAGTATTTT.